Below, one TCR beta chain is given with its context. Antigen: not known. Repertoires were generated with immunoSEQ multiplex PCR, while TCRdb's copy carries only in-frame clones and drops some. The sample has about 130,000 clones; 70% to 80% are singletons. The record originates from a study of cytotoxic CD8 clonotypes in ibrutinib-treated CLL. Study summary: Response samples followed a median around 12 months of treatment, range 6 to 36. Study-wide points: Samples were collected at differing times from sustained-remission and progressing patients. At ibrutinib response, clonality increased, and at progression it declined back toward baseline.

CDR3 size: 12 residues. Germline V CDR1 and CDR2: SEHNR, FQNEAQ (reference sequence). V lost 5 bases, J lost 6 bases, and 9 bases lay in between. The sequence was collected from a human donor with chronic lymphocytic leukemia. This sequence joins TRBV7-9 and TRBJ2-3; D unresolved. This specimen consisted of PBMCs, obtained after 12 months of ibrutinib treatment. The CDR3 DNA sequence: TGTGCCAGCAGCCCCGATTTGGATACGCAGTATTTT. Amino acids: CASSPDLDTQYF.